The present TCR beta chain was sequenced within a study of blood T cell repertoires in COVID-19. The repertoire was sequenced with immunoSEQ multiplex PCR; TCRdb's copy has only in-frame clones and lacks some. The sample records under 150,000 clones, 75% to 95% being singletons. V dropped 1 base and J dropped 4; count of bases not matched to a gene: 6. CDR1 is SGHTA and CDR2 is FQGNSA in the germline V gene. This CDR3 region has 15 residues. With regard to this clone: Other DNA variants within this sample encode the same CDR3.

The sequenced sample consisted of peripheral blood. The TCR sequence derives from a human donor with active COVID-19. The donor label of this sample is uncertain. This chain uses TRBV7-2 with TRBJ2-5; 7 bases agree with TRBD2. CDR3 DNA: TGTGCCAGCAGCTTAGGACTAGCAGGCTCAGAGACCCAGTACTTC. Residues: CASSLGLAGSETQYF. The complete variable domain, with remaining parts taken from reference TRBV7-2 and TRBJ2-5, reads GAGVSQSPSNKVTEKGKDVELRCDPISGHTALYWYRQSLGQGLEFLIYFQGNSAPDKSGLPSDRFSAERTGGSVSTLTIQRTQQEDSAVYLCASSLGLAGSETQYFGPGTRLLVL.